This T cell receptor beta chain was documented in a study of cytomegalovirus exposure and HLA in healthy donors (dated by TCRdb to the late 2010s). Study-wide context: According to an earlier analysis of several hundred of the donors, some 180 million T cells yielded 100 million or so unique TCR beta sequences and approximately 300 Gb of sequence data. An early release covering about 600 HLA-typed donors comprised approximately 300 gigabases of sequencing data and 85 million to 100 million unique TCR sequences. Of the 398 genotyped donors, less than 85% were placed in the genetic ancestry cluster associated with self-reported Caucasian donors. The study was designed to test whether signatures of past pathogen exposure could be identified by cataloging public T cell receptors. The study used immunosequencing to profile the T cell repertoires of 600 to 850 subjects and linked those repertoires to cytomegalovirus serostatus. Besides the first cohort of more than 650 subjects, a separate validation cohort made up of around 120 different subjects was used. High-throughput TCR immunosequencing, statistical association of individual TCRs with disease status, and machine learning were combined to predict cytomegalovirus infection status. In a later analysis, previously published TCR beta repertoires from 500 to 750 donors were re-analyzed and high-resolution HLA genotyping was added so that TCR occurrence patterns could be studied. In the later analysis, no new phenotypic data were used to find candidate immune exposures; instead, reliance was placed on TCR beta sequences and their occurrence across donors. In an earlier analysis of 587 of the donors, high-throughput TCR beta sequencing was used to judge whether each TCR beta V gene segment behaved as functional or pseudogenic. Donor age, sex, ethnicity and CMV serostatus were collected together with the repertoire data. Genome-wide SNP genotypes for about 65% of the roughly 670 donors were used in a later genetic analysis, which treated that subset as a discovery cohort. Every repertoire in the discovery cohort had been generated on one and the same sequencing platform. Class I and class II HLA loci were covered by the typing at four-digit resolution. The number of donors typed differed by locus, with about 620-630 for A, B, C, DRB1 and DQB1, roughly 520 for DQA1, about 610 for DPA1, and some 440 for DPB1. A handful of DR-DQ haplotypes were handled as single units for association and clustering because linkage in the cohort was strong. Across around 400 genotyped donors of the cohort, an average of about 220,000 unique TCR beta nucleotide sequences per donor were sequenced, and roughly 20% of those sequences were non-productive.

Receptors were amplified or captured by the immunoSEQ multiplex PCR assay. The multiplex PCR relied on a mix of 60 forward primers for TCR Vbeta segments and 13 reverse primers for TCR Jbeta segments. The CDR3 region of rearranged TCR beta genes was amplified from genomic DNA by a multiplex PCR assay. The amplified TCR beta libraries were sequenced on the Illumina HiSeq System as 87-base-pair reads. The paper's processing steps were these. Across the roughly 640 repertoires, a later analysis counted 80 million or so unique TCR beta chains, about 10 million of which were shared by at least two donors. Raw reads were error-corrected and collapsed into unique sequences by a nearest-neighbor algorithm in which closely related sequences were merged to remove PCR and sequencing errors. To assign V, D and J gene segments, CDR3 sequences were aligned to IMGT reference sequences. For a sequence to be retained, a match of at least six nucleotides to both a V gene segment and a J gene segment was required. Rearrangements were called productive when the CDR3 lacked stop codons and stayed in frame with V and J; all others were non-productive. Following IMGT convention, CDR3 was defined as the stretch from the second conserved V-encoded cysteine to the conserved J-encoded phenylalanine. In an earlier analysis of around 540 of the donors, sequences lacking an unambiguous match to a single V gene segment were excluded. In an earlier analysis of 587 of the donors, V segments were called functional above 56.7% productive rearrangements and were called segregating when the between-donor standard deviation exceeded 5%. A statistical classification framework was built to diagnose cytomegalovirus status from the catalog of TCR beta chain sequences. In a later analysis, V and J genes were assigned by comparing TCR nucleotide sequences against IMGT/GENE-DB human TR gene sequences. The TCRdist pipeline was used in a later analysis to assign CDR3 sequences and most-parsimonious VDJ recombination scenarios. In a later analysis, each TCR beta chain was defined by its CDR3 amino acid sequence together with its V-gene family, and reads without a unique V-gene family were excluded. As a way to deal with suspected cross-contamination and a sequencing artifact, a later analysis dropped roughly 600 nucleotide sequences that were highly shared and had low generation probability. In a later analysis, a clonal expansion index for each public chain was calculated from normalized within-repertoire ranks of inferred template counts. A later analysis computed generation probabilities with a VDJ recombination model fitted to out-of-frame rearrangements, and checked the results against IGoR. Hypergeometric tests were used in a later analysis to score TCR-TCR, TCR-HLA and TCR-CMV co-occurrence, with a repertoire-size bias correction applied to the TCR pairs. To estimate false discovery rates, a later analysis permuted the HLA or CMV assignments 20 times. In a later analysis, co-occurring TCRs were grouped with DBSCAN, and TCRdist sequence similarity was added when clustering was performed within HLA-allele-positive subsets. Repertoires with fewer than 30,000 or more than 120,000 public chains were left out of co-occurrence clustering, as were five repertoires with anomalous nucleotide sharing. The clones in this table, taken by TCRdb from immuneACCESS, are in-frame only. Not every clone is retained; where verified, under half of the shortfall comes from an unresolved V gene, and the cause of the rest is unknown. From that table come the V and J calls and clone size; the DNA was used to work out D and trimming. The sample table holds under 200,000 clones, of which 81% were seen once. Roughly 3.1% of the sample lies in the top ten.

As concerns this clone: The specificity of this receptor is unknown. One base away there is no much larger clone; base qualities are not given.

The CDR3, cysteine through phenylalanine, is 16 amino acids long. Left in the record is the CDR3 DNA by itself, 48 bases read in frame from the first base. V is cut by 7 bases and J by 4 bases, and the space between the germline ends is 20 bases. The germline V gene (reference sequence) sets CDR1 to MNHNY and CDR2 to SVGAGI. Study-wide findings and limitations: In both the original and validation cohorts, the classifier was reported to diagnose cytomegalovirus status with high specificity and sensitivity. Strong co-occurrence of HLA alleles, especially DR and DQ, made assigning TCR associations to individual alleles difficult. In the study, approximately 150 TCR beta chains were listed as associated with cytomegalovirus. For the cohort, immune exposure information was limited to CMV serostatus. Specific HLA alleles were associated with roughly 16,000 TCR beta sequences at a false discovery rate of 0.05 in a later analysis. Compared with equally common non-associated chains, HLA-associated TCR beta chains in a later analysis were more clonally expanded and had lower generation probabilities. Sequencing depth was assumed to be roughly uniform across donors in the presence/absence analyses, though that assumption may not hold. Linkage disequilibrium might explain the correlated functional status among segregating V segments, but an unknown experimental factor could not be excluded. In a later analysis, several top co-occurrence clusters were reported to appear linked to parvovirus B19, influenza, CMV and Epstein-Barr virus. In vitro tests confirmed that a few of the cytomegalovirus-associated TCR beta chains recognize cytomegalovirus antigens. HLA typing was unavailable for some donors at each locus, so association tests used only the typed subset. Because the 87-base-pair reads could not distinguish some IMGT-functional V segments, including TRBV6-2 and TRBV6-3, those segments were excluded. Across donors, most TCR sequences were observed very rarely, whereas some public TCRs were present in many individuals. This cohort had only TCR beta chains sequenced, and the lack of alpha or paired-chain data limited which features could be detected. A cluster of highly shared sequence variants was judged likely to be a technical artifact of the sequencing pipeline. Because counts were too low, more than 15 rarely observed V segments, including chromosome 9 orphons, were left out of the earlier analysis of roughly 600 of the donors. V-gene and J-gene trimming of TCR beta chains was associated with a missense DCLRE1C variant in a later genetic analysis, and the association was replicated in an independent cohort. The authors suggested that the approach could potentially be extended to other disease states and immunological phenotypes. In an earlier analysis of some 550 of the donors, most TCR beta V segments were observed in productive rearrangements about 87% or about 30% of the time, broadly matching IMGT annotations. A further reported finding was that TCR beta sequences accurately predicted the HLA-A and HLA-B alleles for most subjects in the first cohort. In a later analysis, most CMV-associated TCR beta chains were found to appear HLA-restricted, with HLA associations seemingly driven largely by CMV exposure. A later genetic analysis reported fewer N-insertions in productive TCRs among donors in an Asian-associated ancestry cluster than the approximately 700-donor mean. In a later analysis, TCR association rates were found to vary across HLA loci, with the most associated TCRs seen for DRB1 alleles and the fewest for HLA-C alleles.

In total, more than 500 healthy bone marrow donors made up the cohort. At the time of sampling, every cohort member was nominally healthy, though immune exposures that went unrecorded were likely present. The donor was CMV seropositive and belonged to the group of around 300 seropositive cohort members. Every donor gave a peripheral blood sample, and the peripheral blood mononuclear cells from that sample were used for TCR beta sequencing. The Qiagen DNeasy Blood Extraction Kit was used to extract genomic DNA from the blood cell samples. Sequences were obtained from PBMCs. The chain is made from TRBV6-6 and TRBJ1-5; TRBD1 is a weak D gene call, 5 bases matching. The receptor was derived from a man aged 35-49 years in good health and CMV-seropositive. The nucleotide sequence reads TGTGCCAGCACCATTACGAGGCAGGGTTTGAATCAGCCCCAGCATTTT. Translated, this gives CASTITRQGLNQPQHF.